The clone carrying this T cell receptor beta chain has at least ten counts. The antigen remains unidentified. Every sequencing run generated in excess of 170 million TCR-beta sequences. These sequences covered 15-18 subjects. TCRdb itself ran the 5' RACE reads through MiXCR, one entry per CDR3 protein. The data hold about 22,000 distinct CDR3 sequences, with over 5.5% observed a single time. Germline V gene data show CDR1 as WSHSY and CDR2 as SAAADI. The CDR3 length is 13 residues. The V end was cut by 0 bases, the J end by 3 bases, with 5 bases between. The data belong to a study of neurological immune-mediated disorders. Whole-study findings and limits: HTLV-1-associated myelopathy had the most TCR clonal expansion, whereas multiple sclerosis had the least (lower than in healthy controls).

The chain carries TRBV10-2 and TRBJ1-2; no clear D. The receptor was derived from a man aged 18 to 30 in good health. Material: CD8+ T cells from blood. The DNA of the CDR3 is TGCGCCAGCAGTGAGTCCCCCGACTATGGCTACACCTTC. Translating it yields CASSESPDYGYTF.